Presented here are 5 T cell receptor beta chains from one specimen sequenced in a study of Graves' ophthalmopathy and Graves' hyperthyroidism. Using RNA transcripts, the TCR beta CDR3 regions were amplified. RT-PCR was first run with HTBI primers, then multiplex PCR in a second round. TCRdb fed the multiplex PCR reads into MiXCR, producing one record per CDR3 protein. The sample yields roughly 480,000 distinct CDR3 sequences, approximately 15% seen once. The source material was blood. The receptors come from a young woman with Graves' ophthalmopathy.

This clonotype appeared many times. This chain links TRBV29-1 with TRBJ2-5; no definite D call. This CDR3 has 13 amino acids. The V gene lost 3 bases and the J gene lost 5 bases, with 13 bases spanning the gap. Germline V lookup: CDR1 SQVTM, CDR2 ANQGSEA. The CDR3 reads CSVERETEETQYF. The CDR3 nucleotides are TGCAGCGTTGAGCGAGAAACGGAGGAGACCCAGTACTTC.

This clonotype was recorded at least ten times. V and J are TRBV4-1 and TRBJ2-4; D remains ambiguous. The V and J ends lost 4 bases and 6 bases respectively, with 10 bases between them. The CDR3 is made up of 13 amino acids. Germline V gene lookup returns CDR1 MGHRA and CDR2 YSYEKL. CDR3 bases: TGCGCCAGCAGCCCAGAAGAAGGAAACATTCAGTACTTC. This gives the protein CASSPEEGNIQYF.

This clonotype occurred a few times. The chain carries TRBV28 and TRBJ2-7; D is undetermined. The germline gives CDR1 MDHEN, CDR2 SYDVKM. The CDR3 sequence is 16 residues long. Trimming stripped 1 base from V and 2 bases from J, with 15 bases between. In nucleotides, the CDR3 is TGTGCCAGCAGTTTATCTTTGACGAAGTCCACCTACGAGCAGTACTTC. Protein product: CASSLSLTKSTYEQYF.

Of note for this clonotype: One end of the junction does not line up with germline, which may come from a read error. V gene TRBV28 combines with J gene TRBJ1-2; perhaps TRBD1 as D (5 bases). Looked up from germline, CDR1 is MDHEN and CDR2 is SYDVKM. CDR3 length: 16 amino acids. The CDR3 DNA sequence: TGCGCCAGCAGTCCCCAGGCGGAGGGGCAGAACTATGGCTACACCTTC. Protein product: CASSPQAEGQNYGYTF.

This clonotype was observed at least ten times. This sequence joins TRBV3-1 and TRBJ2-7; 14 bases match TRBD2. Trimming removed 1 base from V and 7 bases from J; junction bases left unmatched: 9. The CDR3 spans 17 residues. Germline V lookup: CDR1 LGHDT, CDR2 YNNKEL (reference sequence). CDR3 sequence reads: CASSQVLTSGRAVEQYF. In DNA, the CDR3 is TGTGCCAGCAGCCAAGTGCTGACTAGCGGGAGGGCGGTTGAGCAGTACTTC.